The next 23 T cell receptor beta chains were all read from a single sample in a study of regulatory T cells in long-lasting Graves disease. Time point described: newly diagnosed GD, antithyroid drugs for less than 3 months. PBMCs were the source of the RNA used for TCR sequencing. Through Arm-PCR of CDR3 regions and iRepertoire HTBI primers, TCR beta libraries were built. TCRdb analysed the multiplex PCR reads with MiXCR anew, one entry per CDR3 protein. The sample holds about 450,000 distinct CDR3 sequences, about 15% seen once. Another study also made use of these data, one on T cells in Graves' hyperthyroidism and ophthalmopathy.

Here the sequenced sample was peripheral blood mononuclear cells (PBMCs), taken at new diagnosis, from a patient treated with antithyroid drugs. The receptors stem from a woman in her fifties or sixties with Graves disease.

This clonotype has a count of ten or more. V is TRBV19 and J is TRBJ1-5; D might be TRBD1 (6 bases). V was trimmed by 0 bases and J by 9 bases, leaving 15 bases between them. This CDR3 has 15 residues. CDR1 is LNHDA, CDR2 SQIVND, per germline (reference sequence). CDR3: CASSIDPGVRTPQHF. The CDR3 DNA reads as TGTGCCAGTAGTATAGATCCAGGGGTAAGGACGCCCCAGCATTTT.

This clonotype has at least ten counts. One end of the junction varies from germline; a read error may be responsible. The chain joins TRBV5-1 to TRBJ1-5; TRBD1 matches 7 bases. Germline assignment: CDR1 SGHRS and CDR2 YFSETQ. This CDR3 has 14 amino acids. For the CDR3, the DNA is TGTGCCAGCAGCCTGGGGACAGCGAATCAGCCCCAGCATTTT. Its translation: CASSLGTANQPQHF. Drawing the rest from reference TRBV5-1 and TRBJ1-5, the complete variable domain is KAGVTQTPRYLIKTRGQQVTLSCSPISGHRSVSWYQQTPGQGLQFLFEYFSETQRNKGNFPGRFSGRQFSNSRSEMNVSTLELGDSALYLCASSLGTANQPQHFGDGTRLSIL.

This sequence joins TRBV19 and TRBJ1-5; 8 bases fit TRBD1. With V trimmed by 6 bases and J by 7 bases, 11 bases remained unmatched. CDR3 length: 15 residues. The germline gives CDR1 LNHDA, CDR2 SQIVND (reference sequence). The CDR3 protein is CASSTRTGRKQPQHF. DNA of the CDR3: TGTGCCAGTAGCACCAGGACAGGGAGGAAACAGCCCCAGCATTTT.

This clonotype was observed once. This clone may be a read error of a much larger clone one base away. The chain employs TRBV3-1 and TRBJ2-1; D may be TRBD2 (5 bases). Per the germline V gene, CDR1 is LGHDT and CDR2 is YNNKEL (reference sequence). The CDR3 has 15 amino acids. The DNA for the CDR3 is TGTGTCAGCAGCCACGGGAACAGCCCGTACAATGAGCAGTTCTTC. Translation: CVSSHGNSPYNEQFF.

The CDR3 DNA is TGCGCCAGCAGCCCTAGGACAGGGCGGGAAGAGACCCAGTACTTC. Its protein product is CASSPRTGREETQYF. The rearrangement links TRBV5-1 to TRBJ2-5; 8 bases agree with TRBD1. Germline CDR1 is SGHRS and CDR2 is YFSETQ. V lost 4 bases, J lost 3 bases, and 8 bases stayed unmatched. This CDR3 is built from 15 residues. Full variable domain (outside the CDR3, taken from reference TRBV5-1 and TRBJ2-5): KAGVTQTPRYLIKTRGQQVTLSCSPISGHRSVSWYQQTPGQGLQFLFEYFSETQRNKGNFPGRFSGRQFSNSRSEMNVSTLELGDSALYLCASSPRTGREETQYFGPGTRLLVL.

For this clonotype: A much larger clone differs from this one at a single base, so this may be a read error. The chain recombines TRBV11-2 with TRBJ2-4; possible D gene TRBD1, 6 bases. V was trimmed by 4 bases and J by 7 bases, leaving 8 bases between them. CDR1 is SGHAT and CDR2 is FQNNGV in the germline V gene. This CDR3 has 12 residues. The CDR3 DNA is TGTGCCAGCAGCTCCGACAGGAACATTCAGTACTTC. Its translation is CASSSDRNIQYF. Full variable domain (outside the CDR3, taken from reference TRBV11-2 and TRBJ2-4): EAGVAQSPRYKIIEKRQSVAFWCNPISGHATLYWYQQILGQGPKLLIQFQNNGVVDDSQLPKDRFSAERLKGVDSTLKIQPAKLEDSAVYLCASSSDRNIQYFGAGTRLSVL.

This clonotype has a count of ten or more. The chain is built from TRBV27 and TRBJ2-5, with D tentatively TRBD1 or TRBD2 (6 bases each). The germline V and J ends were trimmed by 6 bases and 4 bases, with 12 bases remaining between them. The CDR3 runs 13 residues. The germline CDR1 and CDR2 sequences are MNHEY and SMNVEV (reference sequence). CDR3 coding DNA: TGTGCCAGCAGCTCTGGGGGGCCAGAGACCCAGTACTTC. Protein: CASSSGGPETQYF.

The genes are TRBV29-1 and TRBJ2-2; 14 nucleotides match TRBD2. The trim removed 4 bases at V and 4 bases at J, leaving 8 bases unmatched. The CDR3 is 17 amino acids. The germline V gene has CDR1 SQVTM and CDR2 ANQGSEA. The CDR3 here is CSVVGGLAGEGTGELFF. The CDR3 DNA follows: TGCAGCGTTGTCGGGGGACTAGCGGGAGAGGGCACCGGGGAGCTGTTTTTT.

The sample holds many counts of this clonotype. The DNA of the CDR3 is TGTGCCAGCAGCGTAGGGATACCGAGTACCTACGAGCAGTACTTC. This encodes CASSVGIPSTYEQYF. The genes are TRBV9 and TRBJ2-7; no definite D call. The V end was cut by 0 bases, the J end by 2 bases, with 12 bases between. The CDR3 spans 15 residues. Germline lookup yields CDR1 SGDLS and CDR2 YYNGEE. Full variable domain (rest looked up from reference TRBV9 and TRBJ2-7): DSGVTQTPKHLITATGQRVTLRCSPRSGDLSVYWYQQSLDQGLQFLIQYYNGEERAKGNILERFSAQQFPDLHSELNLSSLELGDSALYFCASSVGIPSTYEQYFGPGTRLTVT.

The CDR3 coding sequence is TGTGCCAGCAGCTTGCCCACACCCTTAGCACAAGATACGCAGTATTTT. The encoded protein is CASSLPTPLAQDTQYF. The chain carries TRBV5-6 and TRBJ2-3; D ambiguous. Germline assignment: CDR1 SGHDT and CDR2 YYEEEE. The V gene lost 1 base and the J gene lost 5 bases, with 17 bases spanning the gap. The CDR3 sequence is 16 residues long.

This clonotype was seen repeatedly, ten times or more. The rearrangement joins TRBV18 to TRBJ2-1; D is possibly TRBD2 (6 bases). The CDR3 contains 16 residues. V lost 1 base and J 2 bases, leaving 12 bases between the germline ends. Germline loops: CDR1 KGHSH, CDR2 LQKENI. The CDR3 bases are TGTGCCAGCTCACCACGGACTATCTTCACCTACAATGAGCAGTTCTTC. Translated, it gives CASSPRTIFTYNEQFF.

The J gene is TRBJ2-3, the V gene TRBV11-2; no firm D call. This CDR3 has 13 residues. The ends were cut back, 3 bases at V and 1 base at J, with 5 bases in the middle. Germline V gene sequence: CDR1 SGHAT, CDR2 FQNNGV. The CDR3 loop reads CASSFDRTDTQYF. The CDR3, as DNA: TGTGCCAGCAGCTTCGATCGCACAGATACGCAGTATTTT. The whole variable domain, remainder taken from reference TRBV11-2 and TRBJ2-3, is EAGVAQSPRYKIIEKRQSVAFWCNPISGHATLYWYQQILGQGPKLLIQFQNNGVVDDSQLPKDRFSAERLKGVDSTLKIQPAKLEDSAVYLCASSFDRTDTQYFGPGTRLTVL.

This sequence joins TRBV7-8 and TRBJ2-1; 7 bases are shared with TRBD2. The germline V gene encodes CDR1 SGHVS and CDR2 FQNEAQ. The V gene end was trimmed by 5 bases and the J gene end by 8 bases; junction bases not matched to a gene: 12. This CDR3 has 15 residues. Written as DNA, the CDR3 is TGTGCCAGCAGCCCCGGACTAGGAGGATTCGATGAGCAGTTCTTC. It specifies CASSPGLGGFDEQFF. The whole variable domain, remainder taken from reference TRBV7-8 and TRBJ2-1, is GAGVSQSPRYKVAKRGQDVALRCDPISGHVSLFWYQQALGQGPEFLTYFQNEAQLDKSGLPSDRFFAERPEGSVSTLKIQRTQQEDSAVYLCASSPGLGGFDEQFFGPGTRLTVL.

The J gene is TRBJ2-5, the V gene TRBV5-4; D not certain. The CDR3 spans 14 residues. V was cut by 2 bases and J by 0 bases, with 8 bases left in between. Germline V gives CDR1 SGHNT, CDR2 YYREEE (reference sequence). The CDR3: CASSFDGNQETQYF. In nucleotides, the CDR3 is TGTGCCAGCAGCTTTGACGGCAACCAAGAGACCCAGTACTTC.

The table lists this clonotype with many counts. The chain is built from TRBV5-1 and TRBJ1-2; TRBD1 matches 7 bases. This CDR3 spans 15 amino acids. V was pared by 0 bases and J by 8 bases, with 10 bases of the junction left unmatched. Germline CDR1 SGHRS, CDR2 YFSETQ. The CDR3 DNA is TGCGCCAGCAGCTTGGCCGACAGGGACTCGGGAGGCTACACCTTC. Translation: CASSLADRDSGGYTF.

This clonotype was observed many times. The chain couples TRBV28 to TRBJ2-7; D gene uncertain. The CDR3 runs to 12 residues. Trimming cost V 6 bases and J 7 bases, with 13 bases left between them. CDR1 is MDHEN and CDR2 is SYDVKM in the germline V gene. Here the CDR3 reads CASSLAFGEQYF. CDR3 in DNA: TGTGCCAGCAGCCTCGCCTTCGGGGAGCAGTACTTC.

The rearrangement joins TRBV9 to TRBJ2-7; D is perhaps TRBD2 (6 bases). The V gene lost 0 bases and the J gene lost 12 bases, with 22 bases spanning the gap. The CDR3 loop spans 15 amino acids. Germline V gene sequence: CDR1 SGDLS, CDR2 YYNGEE. The CDR3 protein is CASSVATSPLDVLYF. The CDR3, as DNA: TGTGCCAGCAGCGTAGCTACTAGCCCCCTAGATGTACTGTACTTC.

This clonotype was recorded many times. The rearrangement links TRBV11-2 to TRBJ2-7, with 9 bases identical to TRBD2. V trimming: 5 bases; J trimming: 1 base; junction bases outside the gene matches: 12. The CDR3 has 17 amino acids. Per the germline V gene, CDR1 is SGHAT and CDR2 is FQNNGV. CDR3 in amino acids: CASSPIGGSGSSYEQYF. The CDR3 region has the DNA TGTGCCAGCAGCCCAATCGGGGGTAGCGGGAGTTCCTACGAGCAGTACTTC.

This clonotype was seen only a few times. The chain links TRBV19 to TRBJ1-1, with 8 bases matching TRBD1. Per germline, CDR1 LNHDA and CDR2 SQIVND (reference sequence). This CDR3 has 16 amino acids. With 4 bases clipped from V and 4 bases from J, the junction kept 11 bases outside the gene matches. CDR3 sequence reads: CASSTGQGGMTTEAFF. The CDR3 coding sequence is TGTGCCAGTAGTACCGGACAGGGCGGAATGACCACTGAAGCTTTCTTT.

This clonotype was observed many times. This chain connects TRBV10-3 to TRBJ2-2, with 8 bases matching TRBD1. The CDR3 length is 15 residues. Germline CDR1 and CDR2: ENHRY and SYGVKD. Trimming took 4 bases from V and 6 from J; bases not matched to a gene: 7. The CDR3 loop is CAISGNDRGSGELFF. The CDR3 DNA sequence: TGTGCCATCAGTGGTAATGACAGGGGTTCCGGGGAGCTGTTTTTT.

The rearrangement joins TRBV29-1 to TRBJ1-2; D is unclear. The CDR3 loop spans 9 amino acids. CDR1 is SQVTM, CDR2 ANQGSEA, per germline. V gave up 2 bases and J gave up 8 bases, with 3 bases separating them. CDR3 in amino acids: CSVEHGYTF. CDR3 nucleotide sequence: TGCAGCGTTGAACACGGCTACACCTTC.

As for this clonotype: A read error may explain this, as a much larger clone is one base away. V is TRBV4-2 and J is TRBJ2-3; 9 bases match TRBD2. In germline, CDR1 is LGHNA, CDR2 YNFKEQ. J was trimmed by 2 bases and V by 2 bases; bases with no gene match: 2. The CDR3 extends over 15 amino acids. CDR3 region: CASSQRLADTDTQYF. The CDR3 DNA sequence: TGTGCCAGCAGCCAAAGACTAGCGGACACAGATACGCAGTATTTT.

This clonotype was detected ten times or more. This rearrangement joins TRBV2 to TRBJ2-3, with D perhaps matching TRBD1 (5 bases). V was trimmed by 3 bases and J by 0 bases, leaving 16 bases between them. The CDR3 has 17 amino acids. The germline CDR1 and CDR2 sequences are SNHLY and FYNNEI. The CDR3 loop reads CASSDLWTTRSTDTQYF. The CDR3 DNA reads TGTGCCAGCAGTGATTTATGGACAACCAGAAGCACAGATACGCAGTATTTT.